This T cell receptor (beta chain) derives from a study of T-cell reconstitution after alpha-beta-depleted transplantation in children. Study-wide results and limits: Reports say that about two months after transplant, the alpha-beta T cells came out of several hundred graft clones that had expanded. Counts and diversity of T cells one year after transplant came mostly from newly produced T cells.

This clonotype came up many times. What it binds is unknown. Unique molecular identifiers featured in how the TCRbeta library was prepared. TCRdb independently ran MiXCR on the PCR reads; one entry per CDR3 protein. The table lists around 300,000 distinct CDR3 sequences, over 7% of them singletons. This specimen consisted of peripheral blood, obtained 360 days after TCRalphabeta/CD19-depleted stem cell transplant. The sequence was collected from a female patient between 2 and 15 years old who had a stem cell transplant for Fanconi anemia, so the T cells may come from the graft donor.

Here the CDR3 DNA reads TGTGCCAGCTCACCACTAGCGGGGGCGGCAGATACGCAGTATTTT. Its protein product is CASSPLAGAADTQYF. This chain uses TRBV18 with TRBJ2-3, with 9 nucleotides matching TRBD2. With V trimmed by 1 base and J by 4 bases, 3 bases remained unmatched. The germline gives CDR1 KGHSH, CDR2 LQKENI. CDR3 size: 15 residues.